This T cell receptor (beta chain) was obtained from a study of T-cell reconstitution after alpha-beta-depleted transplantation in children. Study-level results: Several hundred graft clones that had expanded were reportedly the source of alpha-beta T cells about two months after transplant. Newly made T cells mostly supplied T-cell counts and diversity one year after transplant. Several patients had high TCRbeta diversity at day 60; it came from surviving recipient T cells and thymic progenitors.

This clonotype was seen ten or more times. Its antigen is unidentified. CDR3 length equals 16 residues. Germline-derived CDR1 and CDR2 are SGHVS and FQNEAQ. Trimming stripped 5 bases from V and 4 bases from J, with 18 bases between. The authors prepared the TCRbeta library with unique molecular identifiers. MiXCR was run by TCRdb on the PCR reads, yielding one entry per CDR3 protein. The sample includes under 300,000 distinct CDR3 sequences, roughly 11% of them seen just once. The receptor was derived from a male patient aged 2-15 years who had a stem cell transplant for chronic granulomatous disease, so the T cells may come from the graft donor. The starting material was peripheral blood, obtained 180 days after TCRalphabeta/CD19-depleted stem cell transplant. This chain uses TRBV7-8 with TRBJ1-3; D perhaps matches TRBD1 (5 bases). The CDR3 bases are TGTGCCAGCAGCCTAGGGGTCGGGGCGGGAGGAAACACCATATATTTT. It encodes CASSLGVGAGGNTIYF.